This entry features one T cell receptor (beta chain) sequence. What it binds is unknown. A much bigger clone sits one base away, suggesting this may be a read error. The data belong to a study of CD8+CD57+ T cells in acquired aplastic anemia. Sequenced patients had shown CD8+CD57+ cell expansion by flow cytometry. Every one of the patients had aplastic anemia (severe, acquired). Profiles of TCR beta VDJ and CDR3 were generated from a genomic DNA template. TCRdb re-called the reads through MiXCR, storing one row per CDR3 protein. The table lists 150,000 to 200,000 distinct CDR3 sequences, roughly 43% of them singletons. This CDR3 is 12 amino acids long. The germline V and J ends were trimmed by 3 bases and 10 bases, with 12 bases remaining between them. Study findings and constraints: Patients were compared with controls for CD8+ Simpson's diversity, and no significant difference emerged.

The chain joins TRBV12-3 or TRBV12-4 to TRBJ1-2; weak D call: TRBD1 (5 bases). The receptor's source is a human donor with aplastic anemia. Source material: sorted CD4+, CD8+, or CD8+CD57+ T cells (not recorded which) from PBMCs. Here the CDR3 reads CASSLGPGDYTF. CDR3 DNA sequence: TGTGCCAGCAGTTTGGGCCCGGGGGACTACACCTTC.